The subject of this entry is one TCR beta chain. The CDR3 sequence is 16 residues long. Trimming stripped 2 bases from V and 4 bases from J, with 17 bases between. Germline V gene sequence: CDR1 SGHTA, CDR2 FQGNSA. This sample was taken from a study of blood T cell repertoires in COVID-19. The method was immunoSEQ multiplex PCR; TCRdb's version includes in-frame clones alone and lacks a portion of them. The table lists about 140,000 clones, more than 80% of them singletons. The sample taken for sequencing was peripheral blood. The receptor's source is a woman aged 55-70 years with active COVID-19. The chain uses TRBV7-2 and TRBJ1-2, with a tentative D call TRBD1 (5 bases). The CDR3 DNA is TGTGCCAGCAGCTTAAGATCGGGGGACGGAACCTATGGCTACACCTTC. It specifies CASSLRSGDGTYGYTF.